The present T cell receptor (beta chain) was sequenced within a study of response to subunit inactivated influenza vaccine listed by TCRdb under 2018. About the study as a whole: The study used deep quantitative T cell receptor repertoire profiling to track responses to a trivalent subunit inactivated influenza vaccine.

Preparation of the library involved RT-PCR. TCRdb names Illumina HiSeq 2500 as the instrument used. TCRdb applied fastp at Q25 and MiXCR to the public reads, then kept only in-frame beta chains. All rows with the same CDR3 protein become a single entry with the most common DNA and genes. Counted in this sample were around 250,000 distinct CDR3 sequences; less than 15% of them appeared once. Of the sample, approximately 7.8% falls within the top ten clones. This clonotype was recorded a few times. No cognate antigen has been identified for it. Base-call qualities are not available, and no considerably larger clone is one nucleotide away. Based on the germline V gene, the CDR1 and CDR2 sequences are MNHEY and SVGAGI. The junction carries 9 bases between V and J, which are trimmed by 0 bases and 3 bases respectively. The cysteine opens and the phenylalanine closes a CDR3 of 15 amino acids. Only the CDR3 region is kept as DNA, spanning 45 bases read in frame from base 1.

Paper-wide results and their limitations: According to the authors, only a limited number of new T cells may be recruited by each seasonal influenza vaccination.

This TCR derives from a man in his fifties who received an inactivated influenza vaccine. Donor details come from another sample of the same person, matched by shared clones. The rearrangement combines TRBV6-5 with TRBJ1-5; no D gene can be assigned with confidence. The sample consisted of non-naive T cells sorted from PBMCs, taken less than 15 days before vaccination. In the paper's terms, the cell subset or site label means: memory T cell fraction. The DNA sequence reads TGTGCCAGCAGTTACTCGTTCGCAGACAATCAGCCCCAGCATTTT. Its protein product is CASSYSFADNQPQHF.